These T cell receptor beta chains were read from a single sample in a study of shared clonotypes between healthy human individuals. Method: immunoSEQ multiplex PCR; TCRdb's copy keeps in-frame clones and lacks some. The sample shows under 2.5 million clones, around 90% of them seen only once. The sequencing sample was made of naive CD4+ T cells from PBMCs. These receptors were obtained from a man aged 18-30 years in good health. Some clones in this sample may be carry-over from other donors' samples. Each CDR3 is given with its conserved first and last residue. Fields, in order: D gene, V gene, J gene, CDR3 DNA, CDR3 protein. D genes are given only for firm matches.

d_gene: TRBD1; v_gene: TRBV4-2; j_gene: TRBJ1-1; CDR3nt: TGTGCCAGCAGCCAAGCAGGGACAGGAGGGGCTGAAGCTTTCTTT; CDR3aa: CASSQAGTGGAEAFF
d_gene: NA; v_gene: TRBV14; j_gene: TRBJ2-6; CDR3nt: TGTGCCAGCAGCCAGGATACATTGCCCCTGACTTTC; CDR3aa: CASSQDTLPLTF
d_gene: NA; v_gene: TRBV30; j_gene: TRBJ1-3; CDR3nt: TGTGCCTGGAGTCTGGACTTTGGATCCTCTGGAAACACCATATATTTT; CDR3aa: CAWSLDFGSSGNTIYF
d_gene: TRBD2; v_gene: TRBV5-4; j_gene: TRBJ2-1; CDR3nt: TGTGCCAGCAGCCGGACTAGCGCGGCGGGGAATGAGCAGTTCTTC; CDR3aa: CASSRTSAAGNEQFF
d_gene: NA; v_gene: TRBV7-3; j_gene: TRBJ1-2; CDR3nt: TGTGCCAGCAGCCGAAACAGGTTTCGGGGCTACACCTTC; CDR3aa: CASSRNRFRGYTF
d_gene: NA; v_gene: TRBV6-4; j_gene: TRBJ2-1; CDR3nt: TGTGCCAGCAGTGACAGGCCCTACAATGAGCAGTTCTTC; CDR3aa: CASSDRPYNEQFF
d_gene: NA; v_gene: TRBV5-8; j_gene: TRBJ1-3; CDR3nt: TGTGCCAGCAGTTATTCTGGAAACACCATATATTTT; CDR3aa: CASSYSGNTIYF
d_gene: NA; v_gene: TRBV5-8; j_gene: TRBJ2-7; CDR3nt: TGTGCCAGCAGCTTCTATAACGAGCAGTACTTC; CDR3aa: CASSFYNEQYF
d_gene: TRBD1; v_gene: TRBV4-1; j_gene: TRBJ2-5; CDR3nt: TGCGCCAGCAGCCCGCTACGGACAGGGGCACTCAAAGAGACCCAGTACTTC; CDR3aa: CASSPLRTGALKETQYF
d_gene: NA; v_gene: TRBV5-1; j_gene: TRBJ2-3; CDR3nt: TGCGCCAGCAGCCCTCGGGAGAACACAGATACGCAGTATTTT; CDR3aa: CASSPRENTDTQYF
d_gene: NA; v_gene: TRBV14; j_gene: TRBJ2-7; CDR3nt: TGTGCCAGCAGCCAAGGAGGTTACGGAGTCTCCTACGAGCAGTACTTC; CDR3aa: CASSQGGYGVSYEQYF